One and the same sample provided the 9 T cell receptor beta chains below, sequenced in a study of blood T cells in healthy people across ages. Alongside a J-beta primer mix, a sample-barcoded 5' primer served in a second PCR lasting roughly 7 to 12 cycles. Each CDR3 protein gets one entry after TCRdb re-called the 5' RACE reads with MiXCR. The sample holds 1 million to 1.2 million distinct CDR3 sequences, more than 30% seen once. The sequenced sample was blood. These receptors came from a man younger than 30 in good health.

The CDR3 here is CASGVSGGSYNEQFF. DNA of the CDR3: TGTGCCAGCGGGGTCTCGGGGGGATCCTACAATGAGCAGTTCTTC. The rearrangement joins TRBV12-3 or TRBV12-4 to TRBJ2-1, with 7 bases that match TRBD2. With 8 bases clipped from V and 1 base from J, the junction kept 8 bases outside the gene matches. The CDR3 sequence is 15 residues long.

This clonotype was recorded a few times. V is TRBV19 and J is TRBJ2-5; perhaps TRBD2 as D (6 bases). Deletions cut 2 bases from V and 11 bases from J, with 18 bases between. The length of the CDR3 is 14 residues. Germline V lookup: CDR1 LNHDA, CDR2 SQIVND (reference sequence). The CDR3 DNA is TGTGCCAGTAGTATATGGATTAGCGGCGATGAGCAGTACTTC. It translates to CASSIWISGDEQYF.

The genes are TRBV2 and TRBJ2-1; D call uncertain. V shed 0 bases and J shed 6 bases, with 12 bases lying between them. CDR1 is SNHLY, CDR2 FYNNEI, per germline. The CDR3 sequence is 15 residues long. As DNA, the CDR3 is TGTGCCAGCAGTGAAGCCCGGCGGAATTTCAATGAGCAGTTCTTC. Its translation: CASSEARRNFNEQFF.

This clonotype was seen a few times. This rearrangement joins TRBV29-1 to TRBJ2-1; D not certain. V lost 7 bases and J 8 bases, leaving 18 bases between the germline ends. The CDR3 length is 13 residues. Germline V gives CDR1 SQVTM, CDR2 ANQGSEA. The CDR3 nucleotides read TGCAGCGGACTGGCCGGTATACGGGATGAGCAGTTCTTC. Translated, it gives CSGLAGIRDEQFF.

The chain links TRBV20-1 to TRBJ2-1; D is perhaps TRBD1 (5 bases). CDR1 is DFQATT, CDR2 SNEGSKA, per germline (reference sequence). V lost 6 bases and J lost 4, with 13 bases in between. The CDR3 is 13 residues long. The CDR3 DNA sequence: TGCAGTGCCCCCAGGGTAAGGTACAATGAGCAGTTCTTC. Encoded protein: CSAPRVRYNEQFF.

As concerns this clonotype: Possible read error: a much larger clone is one base away. The gene calls are TRBV10-3 and TRBJ2-1; 9 bases fit TRBD1. CDR3 size: 12 residues. Germline assignment: CDR1 ENHRY and CDR2 SYGVKD. DNA for the CDR3: TGTGCCTCAGGGACAGGGAACGATGAGCAGGTCTTC. It translates to CASGTGNDEQVF.

This clonotype appeared a few times. V is TRBV20-1 and J is TRBJ2-7, with TRBD2 matching over 9 bases. Germline V gives CDR1 DFQATT, CDR2 SNEGSKA (reference sequence). This CDR3 spans 14 amino acids. The CDR3 loop is CSAIRSGGTYEQYF. CDR3 DNA sequence: TGCAGCGCCATACGAAGCGGGGGGACTTACGAGCAGTACTTC.

V is TRBV2 and J is TRBJ2-5; 8 bases match TRBD1. V shed 10 bases, J shed 5 bases, and the junction held 9 bases outside the gene matches. Germline assignment: CDR1 SNHLY and CDR2 FYNNEI. CDR3 length: 13 residues. This CDR3 reads CANDNRGSETQYF. As DNA, the CDR3 is TGTGCCAACGACAACAGGGGGAGTGAGACCCAGTACTTC.

This clonotype was observed a handful of times. The chain links TRBV12-3 or TRBV12-4 to TRBJ2-7; maybe TRBD2 (5 bases). V was clipped by 1 base and J by 4 bases, with 11 bases between them. CDR3 length: 14 residues. The CDR3 nucleotides read TGTGCCAGCAGTTTAGGGGCAGCGGATTACGAGCAGTACTTC. Its translation: CASSLGAADYEQYF.